A selection of T cell receptor beta chains follows, all from one sample in a study of cytomegalovirus exposure and HLA in healthy donors. Method: immunoSEQ multiplex PCR; TCRdb's copy keeps in-frame clones and lacks some. Among around 280,000 clones listed, 85% to 90% were seen once. The sample consisted of PBMCs. The receptors were gathered from a woman aged 18-35 years in good health and CMV-seronegative. The CDR3 runs from the conserved cysteine through the conserved F or W. D genes are given only for firm matches. Clone size is given for some rows only: seen once, a few or many times, or a class if the clone is expanded.

clone_size	j_call	d_call	v_call	cdr3_aa	cdr3_nt
-	TRBJ2-7	-	TRBV6-5	CASSPPGLYYEQYF	TGTGCCAGCAGCCCTCCGGGACTGTACTACGAGCAGTACTTC
-	TRBJ1-1	-	TRBV18	CASSPPAGRDTEAFF	TGTGCCAGCTCACCACCGGCAGGGAGGGACACTGAAGCTTTCTTT
-	TRBJ1-1	-	TRBV5-1	CASSPPTQVQNTEAFF	TGCGCCAGCAGCCCCCCGACCCAGGTACAAAACACTGAAGCTTTCTTT
-	TRBJ2-6	-	TRBV5-1	CASSPGGGANVLTF	TGCGCCAGCAGCCCGGGTGGTGGGGCCAACGTCCTGACTTTC
-	TRBJ2-4	TRBD1	TRBV5-1	CASSLSLGQAGKNIQYF	TGCGCCAGCAGCTTATCTCTGGGACAGGCGGGCAAAAACATTCAGTACTTC
-	TRBJ1-4	TRBD1	TRBV29-1	CSAGQGTNEKLFF	TGCAGCGCCGGACAGGGCACTAATGAAAAACTGTTTTTT
-	TRBJ1-3	-	TRBV9	CASSVGARQTGNTIYF	TGTGCCAGCAGCGTAGGGGCCAGACAAACTGGAAACACCATATATTTT
-	TRBJ2-7	-	TRBV10-3	CAISLTSGVSYEQYF	TGTGCCATCAGCCTTACCTCAGGGGTCTCCTACGAGCAGTACTTC
few	TRBJ2-1	TRBD1	TRBV6-1	CASSDSQGAGNEQFF	TGTGCCAGCAGTGACTCCCAGGGGGCAGGCAATGAGCAGTTCTTC
-	TRBJ1-1	-	TRBV27	CASSLWGGNTEAFF	TGTGCCAGCAGTTTGTGGGGGGGGAACACTGAAGCTTTCTTT
-	TRBJ1-2	TRBD1	TRBV27	CASSSLTDRGDNYGYTF	TGTGCCAGCAGTTCCCTTACTGACAGGGGAGATAACTATGGCTACACCTTC
-	TRBJ1-6	-	TRBV19	CASSILRQAGGSPLHF	TGTGCCAGTAGTATCCTTCGACAGGCAGGTGGTTCACCCCTCCACTTT
once	TRBJ1-6	-	TRBV6-4	CASRAFGGGNSPLHF	TGTGCCAGCAGAGCATTCGGGGGAGGGAATTCACCCCTCCACTTT
-	TRBJ1-2	TRBD1	TRBV6-6	CASSPTGAYGYTF	TGTGCCAGCAGTCCCACAGGGGCCTATGGCTACACCTTC
-	TRBJ1-2	TRBD1	TRBV6-1	CASSGDRGGIHVNYGYTF	TGTGCCAGCAGTGGGGACAGGGGCGGAATTCATGTTAACTATGGCTACACCTTC
-	TRBJ1-2	-	TRBV6-1	CASSEVPLALYGYTF	TGTGCCAGCAGTGAAGTACCCTTGGCCTTATATGGCTACACCTTC
-	TRBJ1-5	TRBD1	TRBV2	CASSADRGQPQHF	TGTGCCAGCAGTGCAGACAGGGGGCAGCCCCAGCATTTT
-	TRBJ1-1	-	TRBV5-1	CASSLGSSNTEAFF	TGCGCCAGCAGCTTGGGCAGTTCGAACACTGAAGCTTTCTTT
-	TRBJ1-6	-	TRBV19	CASNPAYNSPLHF	TGTGCCAGTAATCCGGCCTATAATTCACCCCTCCACTTT
-	TRBJ2-2	-	TRBV6-4	CASSGSGQRELFF	TGTGCCAGCAGTGGGTCCGGACAGAGGGAACTGTTTTTT
-	TRBJ2-7	-	TRBV4-2	CASSQDVTPTNGQYF	TGTGCCAGCAGCCAAGACGTGACACCGACGAATGGGCAGTACTTC
few	TRBJ1-1	-	TRBV5-6	CASSFGRDTEAFF	TGTGCCAGCAGCTTTGGGAGGGACACTGAAGCTTTCTTT
-	TRBJ2-3	-	TRBV2	CASARAFSTDTQYF	TGTGCCAGTGCACGCGCTTTTAGCACAGATACGCAGTATTTT
few	TRBJ1-2	TRBD1	TRBV2	CASSSFRTGYGYTF	TGTGCCAGCAGTTCGTTTCGGACAGGGTATGGCTACACCTTC
-	TRBJ1-2	TRBD1	TRBV25-1	CASFPGTGSLGGYTF	TGTGCCAGTTTCCCCGGGACAGGGTCCCTAGGAGGCTACACCTTC
-	TRBJ2-3	TRBD2	TRBV6-4	CASSGGSGVTDTQYF	TGTGCCAGCAGTGGGGGTAGCGGGGTCACAGATACGCAGTATTTT
-	TRBJ1-2	-	TRBV28	CASRLDRYYGYTF	TGTGCCAGCAGACTTGACAGATACTATGGCTACACCTTC
-	TRBJ1-1	-	TRBV5-6	CASSSGGVAEAFF	TGTGCCAGCAGCTCCGGTGGAGTGGCAGAAGCTTTCTTT
-	TRBJ1-3	-	TRBV2	CASSEGQGGGNTIYF	TGTGCCAGCAGTGAGGGTCAGGGAGGTGGAAACACCATATATTTT
-	TRBJ2-1	TRBD2	TRBV5-1	CASSLPGTSGGTSSYNEQFF	TGCGCCAGCAGCTTGCCCGGGACTAGCGGGGGGACCAGCTCCTACAATGAGCAGTTCTTC
-	TRBJ2-5	-	TRBV6-1	CASSDTRGPQETQYF	TGTGCCAGCAGTGATACCAGGGGACCCCAAGAGACCCAGTACTTC
-	TRBJ1-5	TRBD1	TRBV27	CASSWTTGSNQPQHF	TGTGCCAGCAGTTGGACGACAGGGAGTAACCAGCCCCAGCATTTT
-	TRBJ2-7	-	TRBV29-1	CSVQNRVTYEQYF	TGCAGCGTGCAGAACAGGGTCACCTACGAGCAGTACTTC
-	TRBJ1-2	-	TRBV9	CASSVGSGMGGCTF	TGTGCCAGCAGCGTAGGTTCAGGGATGGGAGGCTGCACCTTC
few	TRBJ2-7	-	TRBV7-3	CASRPTGSREQYF	TGTGCCAGCAGGCCTACAGGGTCTCGCGAGCAGTACTTC
-	TRBJ2-7	-	TRBV4-1	CASSQEFGGIMDEQYF	TGCGCCAGCAGCCAAGAATTTGGGGGGATCATGGACGAGCAGTACTTC
once	TRBJ1-6	-	TRBV7-9	CTSRAHGGSPLHF	TGTACCAGCAGGGCCCACGGGGGGTCACCCCTCCACTTT
-	TRBJ2-2	TRBD1	TRBV19	CASSSLRQGKNTGELFF	TGTGCCAGTAGCAGCCTACGACAGGGGAAGAACACCGGGGAGCTGTTTTTT
-	TRBJ2-7	-	TRBV18	CASSPGHLSYEQYF	TGTGCCAGCTCACCAGGACACCTCTCCTACGAGCAGTACTTC
-	TRBJ1-2	-	TRBV5-4	CASSLGAANYGYTF	TGTGCCAGCAGCCTGGGGGCTGCTAACTATGGCTACACCTTC
-	TRBJ2-7	-	TRBV5-1	CASSLDPGGYYEQYF	TGCGCCAGCAGCCTCGACCCGGGTGGGTACTACGAGCAGTACTTC
once	TRBJ1-1	TRBD1	TRBV5-1	CASSLGPDRPRTEAFF	TGCGCCAGCAGCTTGGGGCCGGACAGGCCCCGAACTGAAGCTTTCTTT
-	TRBJ2-7	-	TRBV15	CATSRERGTPYGEYF	TGTGCCACCAGCAGAGAACGAGGGACACCCTACGGGGAGTACTTC
few	TRBJ2-5	-	TRBV6-5	CASSYSILQETQYF	TGTGCCAGCAGTTACTCGATACTCCAAGAGACCCAGTACTTC
-	TRBJ2-1	TRBD1	TRBV7-9	CASSPTIGQDEQFF	TGTGCCAGCAGCCCAACAATCGGACAGGATGAGCAGTTCTTC
-	TRBJ2-5	-	TRBV6-1	CASSEAGGSRTQYF	TGTGCCAGCAGTGAAGCAGGCGGGTCCCGGACCCAGTACTTC
-	TRBJ1-4	TRBD1	TRBV27	CASSRKTGGMAEKLFF	TGTGCCAGCAGCCGTAAGACAGGGGGCATGGCTGAAAAACTGTTTTTT
-	TRBJ1-1	TRBD1	TRBV27	CASRDGTGRLNTEAFF	TGTGCCAGCAGGGACGGGACAGGTCGTCTGAACACTGAAGCTTTCTTT
-	TRBJ2-3	TRBD2	TRBV11-2	CASSPYALAEEITQYF	TGTGCCAGCAGCCCGTACGCACTAGCGGAGGAGATTACGCAGTATTTT
-	TRBJ2-7	-	TRBV4-1	CASSTRLGFAYEQYF	TGCGCCAGCAGCACCCGACTCGGATTCGCTTACGAGCAGTACTTC
-	TRBJ2-1	TRBD2	TRBV6-5	CASSFGTSGEQFF	TGTGCCAGCAGCTTCGGGACTAGCGGGGAGCAGTTCTTC
-	TRBJ2-1	-	TRBV25-1	CASRAQGHSYNEQFF	TGTGCCAGCAGAGCTCAGGGACACTCCTACAATGAGCAGTTCTTC
-	TRBJ2-7	TRBD2	TRBV27	CASSLSGGGIYEQYF	TGTGCCAGCAGTTTAAGCGGGGGGGGCATCTACGAGCAGTACTTC
-	TRBJ2-3	-	TRBV18	CASSPPLSGDTQYF	TGTGCCAGCTCACCGCCCCTTAGTGGAGATACGCAGTATTTT
-	TRBJ2-1	-	TRBV6-1	CASKEGAAGFF	TGTGCCAGCAAGGAGGGGGCGGCGGGGTTCTTC
-	TRBJ1-6	-	TRBV5-1	CASSPAQGNSPLHF	TGCGCCAGCAGCCCAGCACAGGGAAACTCACCCCTCCACTTT